A single sample is the source of the 18 T cell receptor beta chains below, sequenced in a study of blood T cell repertoires in COVID-19. Profiled with immunoSEQ multiplex PCR; TCRdb holds only in-frame clones, not every one. The sample yields some 200,000 clones, roughly 80% seen once. Sequences were obtained from peripheral blood. The receptor set was obtained from a woman older than 75 with acute or convalescent COVID-19.

The J gene is TRBJ2-1, the V gene TRBV4-1, with TRBD2 matching 13 bases. V shed 5 bases, J shed 6 bases, and the junction held 4 bases outside the gene matches. The CDR3 is 15 amino acids. Looked up from germline, CDR1 is MGHRA and CDR2 is YSYEKL. This CDR3 is CASSSLAGGRNEQFF. The DNA for the CDR3 is TGCGCCAGCAGCTCACTAGCGGGAGGGCGCAATGAGCAGTTCTTC.

The gene calls are TRBV10-2 and TRBJ2-5; D perhaps matches TRBD1 (7 bases). The CDR3 consists of 16 residues. Germline lookup yields CDR1 WSHSY and CDR2 SAAADI. Trimming removed 3 bases from V and 1 base from J, with 15 bases in between. CDR3 sequence: CASSDRAGQIQETQYF. CDR3 coding DNA: TGCGCCAGCAGTGATCGGGCGGGACAGATCCAAGAGACCCAGTACTTC.

V and J are TRBV3-1 (or the pseudogene TRBV3-2) and TRBJ1-4, with 9 bases lining up with TRBD1. Looked up from germline, CDR1 is LGHDT and CDR2 is YNNKEL (reference sequence). The J segment lost 10 bases and the V segment lost 5 bases, leaving 5 bases of the junction unmatched. The CDR3 totals 13 residues. CDR3 sequence: CASSEGQGRKLFF. The CDR3 DNA reads TGTGCCAGCAGCGAAGGACAGGGGCGAAAACTGTTTTTT.

The V gene is TRBV19, the J gene TRBJ1-5, with TRBD1 matching over 8 bases. V was pared by 3 bases and J by 10 bases, with 11 bases of the junction left unmatched. This CDR3 is built from 15 residues. CDR1 LNHDA and CDR2 SQIVND come from the germline V gene (reference sequence). The CDR3, as DNA: TGTGCCAGTAGTATCCTGGACAGGGCCCCCTCACCCCAGCATTTT. As protein: CASSILDRAPSPQHF.

The rearrangement uses TRBV4-3 and TRBJ1-1; D perhaps matches TRBD1 (5 bases). Trimming shortened V by 0 bases and J by 0 bases, and 14 bases separated the two germline ends. The V gene's germline CDR1 is LGHNA and CDR2 YSLEER. This CDR3 is built from 17 residues. CDR3 loop: CASSQDRAGGMNTEAFF. DNA for the CDR3: TGCGCCAGCAGCCAAGACAGGGCTGGGGGGATGAACACTGAAGCTTTCTTT.

The V gene is TRBV6-5, the J gene TRBJ2-7, with 9 bases identical to TRBD1. CDR3 length: 14 residues. V shed 6 bases, J shed 6 bases, and the junction held 9 bases outside the gene matches. Per the germline V gene, CDR1 is MNHEY and CDR2 is SVGAGI. The DNA for the CDR3 is TGTGCCAGCAGCTCCCTCGGGACAGGGATCGAGCAGTACTTC. It translates to CASSSLGTGIEQYF.

The gene calls are TRBV28 and TRBJ1-2, with D unclear. Trimming pared 6 bases from V and 3 bases from J, leaving 11 bases between. The CDR3 runs 13 residues. Germline assignment: CDR1 MDHEN and CDR2 SYDVKM. DNA of the CDR3: TGTGCCAGCAGCCCCCGCGCCTACTATGGCTACACCTTC. Translating it yields CASSPRAYYGYTF.

The chain joins TRBV5-1 to TRBJ1-1; no firm D call. From germline, CDR1 is SGHRS and CDR2 YFSETQ. Between the trimmed V and J ends, which lost 7 bases and 0 bases, there was a span of 13 bases. This CDR3 has 14 residues. The CDR3 DNA follows: TGCGCCAGCGGCCCGGGAGATATGAACACTGAAGCTTTCTTT. Translating it yields CASGPGDMNTEAFF. Full variable domain (missing parts from reference TRBV5-1 and TRBJ1-1): KAGVTQTPRYLIKTRGQQVTLSCSPISGHRSVSWYQQTPGQGLQFLFEYFSETQRNKGNFPGRFSGRQFSNSRSEMNVSTLELGDSALYLCASGPGDMNTEAFFGQGTRLTVV.

V is TRBV10-3 and J is TRBJ1-5, with 8 positions matching TRBD1. Trimming took 6 bases from V and 0 from J; bases not matched to a gene: 1. CDR1 is ENHRY, CDR2 SYGVKD, per germline. The CDR3 sequence is 14 residues long. The CDR3 DNA reads as TGTGCCATCAGACAGGGGGATAGCAATCAGCCCCAGCATTTT. This codes for CAIRQGDSNQPQHF.

This clone was seen just once. This rearrangement joins TRBV18 to TRBJ2-7; TRBD2 aligns across 11 bases. The CDR3 length is 17 residues. Trimming cost V 1 base and J 6 bases; bases outside gene matches: 11. Per germline, CDR1 KGHSH and CDR2 LQKENI. CDR3 in amino acids: CASSPLGGLAGGSEQYF. As DNA, the CDR3 is TGTGCCAGCTCACCACTCGGCGGTCTAGCGGGAGGATCCGAGCAGTACTTC.

In regard to this clone: Distinct nucleotide sequences in the sample also encode this CDR3. The chain carries TRBV2 and TRBJ1-1; possible D gene TRBD1, 6 bases. Trimming took 4 bases from V and 1 from J, leaving 13 bases between them. Per the germline V gene, CDR1 is SNHLY and CDR2 is FYNNEI. The CDR3 has 15 amino acids. The CDR3 loop reads CASSVRGGENTEAFF. DNA for the CDR3: TGTGCCAGCAGTGTAAGGGGGGGCGAGAACACTGAAGCTTTCTTT.

In nucleotides, the CDR3 is TGTGCCAGCAGCTTAAGGACGCAGGGCGCTGGAAACACCATATATTTT. This sequence encodes CASSLRTQGAGNTIYF. The chain has TRBV7-8 and TRBJ1-3; tentative D call: TRBD1 (5 bases). Germline V CDR1 and CDR2: SGHVS, FQNEAQ. The CDR3 length is 16 residues. V was shortened by 2 bases and J by 2 bases, with 13 bases between the two germline ends.

The chain links TRBV10-3 to TRBJ1-2, with 10 bases fitting TRBD1. After removal of 6 bases from V and 8 bases from J, the junction contained 6 bases not matched to a gene. Germline V gene lookup returns CDR1 ENHRY and CDR2 SYGVKD. The CDR3 has 13 amino acids. In DNA form, the CDR3 reads TGTGCCATCAGCTCGGGACAGGGGTACGGCTACACCTTC. Its protein product is CAISSGQGYGYTF.

The V call is TRBV30, the J call TRBJ2-3, with 11 bases matching TRBD2. Germline trimming cut 4 bases from V and 5 bases from J; bases unmatched to any gene: 8. This CDR3 is built from 15 residues. Germline CDR1 GTSNPN, CDR2 SVGIG (reference sequence). In DNA form, the CDR3 reads TGTGCCTGGAACTTAGCGGGAGGGCCAATAGATACGCAGTATTTT. It codes for CAWNLAGGPIDTQYF.

The rearrangement links TRBV6-5 to TRBJ2-7; TRBD1 aligns across 10 bases. From germline, CDR1 is MNHEY and CDR2 SVGAGI. The ends lost 8 bases at V and 3 bases at J; junction bases unmatched: 1. The CDR3 has 12 residues. The CDR3 DNA sequence: TGTGCCAGCGGGGACAGGGGCTACGAGCAGTACTTC. This encodes CASGDRGYEQYF.

The gene calls are TRBV18 and TRBJ1-2; 9 bases agree with TRBD1. Germline CDR1 KGHSH, CDR2 LQKENI. The CDR3 runs 15 residues. With V trimmed by 3 bases and J by 4 bases, 6 bases remained unmatched. CDR3 nucleotide sequence: TGTGCCAGCTCACCCCGGACAGGGGAAACCTATGGCTACACCTTC. It encodes CASSPRTGETYGYTF.

The V and J genes are TRBV7-3 and TRBJ2-1, with 8 bases fitting TRBD2. Trimming took 2 bases from V and 9 from J; bases not matched to a gene: 27. Germline V CDR1 and CDR2: SGHTA, FQGTGA. CDR3 length: 21 residues. The DNA for the CDR3 is TGTGCCAGCAGCTTACGGTCCGAGGCTAGCGGGTTATTTTCCCCGCGTGTTGAGCAGTTCTTC. Translation gives CASSLRSEASGLFSPRVEQFF.

Turning to this clone: At the DNA level, this CDR3 is encoded by other sequences in the same sample as well. The chain couples TRBV3-1 (or the pseudogene TRBV3-2) to TRBJ1-5; 7 bases match TRBD1. The ends lost 0 bases at V and 4 bases at J; junction bases unmatched: 0. CDR3 length: 14 amino acids. Germline lookup yields CDR1 LGHDT and CDR2 YNNKEL (reference sequence). The CDR3, as DNA: TGTGCCAGCAGCCAAGACAGGGGGAATCAGCCCCAGCATTTT. This sequence encodes CASSQDRGNQPQHF.